This T cell receptor (beta chain) was found in a study of Ad26.COV2.S vaccination and SARS-CoV-2 variants. Study background: Ad26.COV2.S, an intramuscular injection, was given once or twice 56 days apart.

Sequencing was performed with immunoSEQ multiplex PCR; in TCRdb, only in-frame clones are kept and a portion is missing. The table records more than 300,000 clones, more than 70% of them present only once. Germline V lookup: CDR1 SGDLS, CDR2 YYNGEE. Trimming pared 4 bases from V and 12 bases from J, leaving 14 bases between. The CDR3 is 13 amino acids. Documented treatment: roughly 20 received Ad26.COV2.S at low or high dose, single or two shots; roughly five received placebo; per-sample allocation not given. Sample collection was performed on day 63 after the first vaccine or placebo injection. The sample was peripheral blood, taken in a trial of Ad26.COV2.S vaccine versus placebo. The chain is built from TRBV9 and TRBJ1-6; no reliable D call. The TCR originated in a person aged 18-65 years who received the Ad26.COV2.S COVID-19 vaccine or a placebo. CDR3 sequence reads: CASSSETYGPLHF. The CDR3 DNA reads TGTGCCAGCAGCTCCGAGACGTATGGACCCCTCCACTTT.